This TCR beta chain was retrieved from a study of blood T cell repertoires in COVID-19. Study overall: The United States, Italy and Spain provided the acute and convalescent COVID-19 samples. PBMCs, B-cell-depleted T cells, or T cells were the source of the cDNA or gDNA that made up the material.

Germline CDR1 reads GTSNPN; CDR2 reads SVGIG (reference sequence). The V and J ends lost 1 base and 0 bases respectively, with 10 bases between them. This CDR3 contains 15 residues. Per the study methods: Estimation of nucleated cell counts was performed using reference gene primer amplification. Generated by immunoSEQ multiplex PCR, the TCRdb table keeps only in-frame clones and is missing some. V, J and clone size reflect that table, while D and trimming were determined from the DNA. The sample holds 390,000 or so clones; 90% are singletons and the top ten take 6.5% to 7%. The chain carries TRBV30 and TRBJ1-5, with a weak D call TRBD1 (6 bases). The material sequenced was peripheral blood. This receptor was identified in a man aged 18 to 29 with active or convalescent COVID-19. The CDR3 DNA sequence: TGTGCCTGGAGTGAGACAGGTTATAGCAATCAGCCCCAGCATTTT. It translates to CAWSETGYSNQPQHF. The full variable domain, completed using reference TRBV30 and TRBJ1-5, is SQTIHQWPATLVQPVGSPLSLECTVEGTSNPNLYWYRQAAGRGLQLLFYSVGIGQISSEVPQNLSASRPQDRQFILSSKKLLLSDSGFYLCAWSETGYSNQPQHFGDGTRLSIL.